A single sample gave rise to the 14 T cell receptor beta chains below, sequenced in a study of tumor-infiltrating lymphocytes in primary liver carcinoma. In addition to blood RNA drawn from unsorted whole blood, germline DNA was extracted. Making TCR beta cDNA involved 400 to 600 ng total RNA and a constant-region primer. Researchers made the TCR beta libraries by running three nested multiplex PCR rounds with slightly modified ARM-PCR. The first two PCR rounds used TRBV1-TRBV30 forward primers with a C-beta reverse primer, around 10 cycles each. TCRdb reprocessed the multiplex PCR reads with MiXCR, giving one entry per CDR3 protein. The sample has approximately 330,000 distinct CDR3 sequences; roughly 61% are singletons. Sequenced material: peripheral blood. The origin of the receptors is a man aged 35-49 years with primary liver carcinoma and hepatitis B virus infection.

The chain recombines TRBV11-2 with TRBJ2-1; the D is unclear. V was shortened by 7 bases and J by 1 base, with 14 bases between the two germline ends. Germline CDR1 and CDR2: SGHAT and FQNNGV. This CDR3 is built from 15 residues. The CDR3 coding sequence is TGTGCCAGCAACCCTAGGTGGGAATCCTACAATGAGCAGTTCTTC. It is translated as CASNPRWESYNEQFF.

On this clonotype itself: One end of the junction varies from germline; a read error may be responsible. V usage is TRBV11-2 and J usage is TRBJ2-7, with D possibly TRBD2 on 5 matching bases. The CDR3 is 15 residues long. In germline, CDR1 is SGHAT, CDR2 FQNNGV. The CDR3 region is CVSSEGSGRSYEQNF. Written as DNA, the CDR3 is TGTGTCAGCAGTGAAGGAAGCGGCCGCTCCTACGAGCAGAACTTC.

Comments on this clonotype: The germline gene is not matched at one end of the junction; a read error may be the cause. CDR3 loop: CATMGRGTYNEQFF. The CDR3 nucleotides read TGCGCCACCATGGGGCGCGGAACCTACAATGAGCAGTTCTTT. The chain employs TRBV10-2 and TRBJ2-1; possibly TRBD1 for D (5 bases). The CDR3 runs to 14 residues. Germline CDR1 is WSHSY and CDR2 is SAAADI.

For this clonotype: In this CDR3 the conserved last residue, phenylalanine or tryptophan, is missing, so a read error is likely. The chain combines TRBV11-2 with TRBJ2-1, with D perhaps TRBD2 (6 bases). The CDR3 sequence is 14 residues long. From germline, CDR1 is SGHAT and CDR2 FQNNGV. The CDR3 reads CTSSSRDLNNEQFL. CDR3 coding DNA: TGTACCAGCAGCTCCAGGGACTTAAACAATGAGCAGTTCTTA.

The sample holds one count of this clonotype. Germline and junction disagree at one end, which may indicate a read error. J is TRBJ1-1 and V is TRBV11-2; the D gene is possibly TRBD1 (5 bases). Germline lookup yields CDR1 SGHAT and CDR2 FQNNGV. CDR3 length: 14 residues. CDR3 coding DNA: TGTGCCAGCAGCTTCGGACATTGGAACGCTGAAGCTTTCTTT. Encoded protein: CASSFGHWNAEAFF. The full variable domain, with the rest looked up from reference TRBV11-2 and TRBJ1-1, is EAGVAQSPRYKIIEKRQSVAFWCNPISGHATLYWYQQILGQGPKLLIQFQNNGVVDDSQLPKDRFSAERLKGVDSTLKIQPAKLEDSAVYLCASSFGHWNAEAFFGQGTRLTVV.

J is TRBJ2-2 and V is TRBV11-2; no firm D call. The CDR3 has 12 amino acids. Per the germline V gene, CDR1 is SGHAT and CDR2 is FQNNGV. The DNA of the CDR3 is TGTGGCAGTTCTAGTAACACCGGGGAGCTGTTTTTT. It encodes CGSSSNTGELFF.

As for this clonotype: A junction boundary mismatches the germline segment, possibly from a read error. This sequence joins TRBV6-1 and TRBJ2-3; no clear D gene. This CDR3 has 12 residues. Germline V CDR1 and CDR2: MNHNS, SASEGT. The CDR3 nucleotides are TGTGCCAGCAGCATCCTCGGGCATGCGCAGTCTTTT. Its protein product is CASSILGHAQSF.

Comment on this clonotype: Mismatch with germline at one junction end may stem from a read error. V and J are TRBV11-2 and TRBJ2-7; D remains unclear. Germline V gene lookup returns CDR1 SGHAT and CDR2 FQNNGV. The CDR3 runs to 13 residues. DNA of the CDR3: TGCGCCAGCATACCCCTTAGCTCCTACGAGCAGTACTTC. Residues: CASIPLSSYEQYF.

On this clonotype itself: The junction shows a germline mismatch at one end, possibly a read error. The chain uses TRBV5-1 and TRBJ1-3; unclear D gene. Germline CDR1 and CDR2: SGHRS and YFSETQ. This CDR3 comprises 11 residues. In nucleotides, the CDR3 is TGCGCCAGCGGAGCTGGAAACATCATATATTTT. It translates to CASGAGNIIYF.

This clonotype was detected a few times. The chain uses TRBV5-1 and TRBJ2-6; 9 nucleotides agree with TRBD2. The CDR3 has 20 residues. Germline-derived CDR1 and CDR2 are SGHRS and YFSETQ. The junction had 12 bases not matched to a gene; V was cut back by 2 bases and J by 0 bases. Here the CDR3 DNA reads TGCGCCAGCAGCTTCCTCTCTAGCGGGATTACTACCTCTGGGGCCAACGTCCTGACTTTC. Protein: CASSFLSSGITTSGANVLTF.

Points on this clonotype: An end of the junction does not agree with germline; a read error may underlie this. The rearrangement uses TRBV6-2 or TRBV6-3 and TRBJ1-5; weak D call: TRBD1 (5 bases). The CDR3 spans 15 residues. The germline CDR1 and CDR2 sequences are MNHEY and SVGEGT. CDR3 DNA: TGTGCCAGCGCTCTCGACAGTTATAGCAATCAGCCCCAACATTTT. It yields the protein CASALDSYSNQPQHF.

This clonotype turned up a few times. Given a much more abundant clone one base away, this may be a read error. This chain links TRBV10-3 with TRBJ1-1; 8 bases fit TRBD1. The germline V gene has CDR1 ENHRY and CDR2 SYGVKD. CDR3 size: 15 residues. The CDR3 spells CASKWGTGVNTKAFF. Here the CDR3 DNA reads TGTGCCTCCAAATGGGGGACAGGAGTGAACACTAAAGCTTTCTTT.

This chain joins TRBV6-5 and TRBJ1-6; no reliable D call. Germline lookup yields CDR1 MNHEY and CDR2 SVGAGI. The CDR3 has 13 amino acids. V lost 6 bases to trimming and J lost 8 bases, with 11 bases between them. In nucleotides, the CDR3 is TGTGCCAGCAGACTCACCGGGGATTCACCCCTCCACTTT. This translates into CASRLTGDSPLHF.

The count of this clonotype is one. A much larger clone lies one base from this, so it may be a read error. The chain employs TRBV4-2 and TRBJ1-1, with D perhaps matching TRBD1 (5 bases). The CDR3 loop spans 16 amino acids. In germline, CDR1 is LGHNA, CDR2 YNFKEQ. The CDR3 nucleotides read TGTGCCAACAGCCAAGAGGAGGGGACTGCGAACACTGAAGCTTTCTTT. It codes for CANSQEEGTANTEAFF.